This TCR beta chain originates from a study of blood T cell repertoires in COVID-19. Study information: The United States, Italy and Spain were the sources of the acute and convalescent COVID-19 samples. Nucleic acid was either cDNA or gDNA, and it came from T cells, B-cell-depleted T cells, or PBMCs.

Per the original methods: Reference gene primers were amplified, and this amplification served to estimate nucleated cell counts. Data came from immunoSEQ multiplex PCR; TCRdb stores just in-frame clones and leaves some out. From that table come the V and J calls and clone size; the DNA was used to work out D and trimming. The repertoire has tens of thousands of clones, 85% to 90% of them found once; the top ten carry around 2.7%. The V segment lost 5 bases and the J segment 4 bases; nucleotides outside the gene matches: 11. The CDR3 spans 16 residues. In germline, CDR1 is SGHVS, CDR2 FQNEAQ. The V call is TRBV7-8, the J call TRBJ2-7; 10 bases align to TRBD2. Sequenced sample: peripheral blood. This sequence originates from a human donor in a cohort sampled during active COVID-19. The CDR3 coding sequence is TGTGCCAGCAGCCCTCTGGAGCGGGGGGGCCGTTACGAGCAGTACTTC. Its protein is CASSPLERGGRYEQYF.